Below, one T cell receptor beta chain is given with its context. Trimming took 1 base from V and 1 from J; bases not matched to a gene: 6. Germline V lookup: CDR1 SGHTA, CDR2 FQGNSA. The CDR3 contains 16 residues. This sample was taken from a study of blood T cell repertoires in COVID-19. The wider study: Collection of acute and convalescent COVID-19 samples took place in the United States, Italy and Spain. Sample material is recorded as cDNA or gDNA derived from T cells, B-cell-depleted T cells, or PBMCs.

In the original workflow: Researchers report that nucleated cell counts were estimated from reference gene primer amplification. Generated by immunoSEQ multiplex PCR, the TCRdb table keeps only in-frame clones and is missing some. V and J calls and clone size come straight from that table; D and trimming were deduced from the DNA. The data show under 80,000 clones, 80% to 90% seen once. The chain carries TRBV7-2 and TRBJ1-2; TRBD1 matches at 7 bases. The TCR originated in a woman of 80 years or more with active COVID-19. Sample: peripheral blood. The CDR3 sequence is CASSLVPGGSNYGYTF. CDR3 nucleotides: TGTGCCAGCAGCTTAGTCCCAGGGGGGAGTAACTATGGCTACACCTTC.